The 5 T cell receptor beta chains below were found in one sample sequenced in a study of beta chain features in type 1 diabetes (dated by TCRdb to 2016 to 2019). General conclusions and limits of the study: In all four CD4+ subsets, TCRB CDR3 length was moderately but significantly shorter in type 1 diabetes patients.

Library generation was performed with the immunoSEQ multiplex PCR assay. The High Capacity cDNA Reverse Transcription Kit was used to reverse transcribe all of the isolated RNA, meaning that expressed TCRB transcripts were what got sequenced. What TCRdb holds here is the immuneACCESS table cut down to in-frame rearrangements. Part of the clones is not present; checked against another copy, under half of the missing clones reflect an unresolved V gene, and the others are unexplained. This sample has around 360,000 clones in its table, and over 9.5% of those were observed once. 0.008% to 0.011% of the sample belongs to the ten largest clones. Which antigens these TCRs recognize remains unknown. The specimen sequenced was naive CD4+ T cells from blood. The sample's cell subset or site label, in plain terms: true naive CD4+ T cells. These receptors came from a woman under 30 with type 1 diabetes.

This clone was counted only a few times. The V gene is TRBV4-1, the J gene TRBJ2-2; TRBD2 matches 8 bases. The trim removed 1 base at V and 7 bases at J, leaving 11 bases unmatched. Germline V gene lookup returns CDR1 MGHRA and CDR2 YSYEKL. The CDR3 contains 17 residues. The CDR3 here is CASSQGSGRANGGELFF. CDR3 DNA sequence: TGCGCCAGCAGCCAAGGGTCCGGGAGGGCCAATGGCGGGGAGCTGTTTTTT.

This clone came up a few times. The chain uses TRBV28 and TRBJ2-5; D uncertain. Germline V gene sequence: CDR1 MDHEN, CDR2 SYDVKM. The CDR3 runs to 12 residues. V lost 9 bases and J 7 bases, leaving 15 bases between the germline ends. CDR3 nucleotides: TGTGCCAGTACTTCCGCGGATCGGACCCAGTACTTC. Its translation is CASTSADRTQYF.

The chain links TRBV15 to TRBJ1-1; 8 bases are shared with TRBD1. With V trimmed by 0 bases and J by 8 bases, 11 bases remained unmatched. CDR1 and CDR2 (germline): LNHNV, YYDKDF (reference sequence). The CDR3 sequence is 16 residues long. Here the CDR3 reads CATSRDRAGGLREAFF. The CDR3 nucleotides are TGTGCCACCAGCAGAGATCGGGCAGGGGGCCTTCGGGAAGCTTTCTTT.

In its sample, this clone was seen a few times. The CDR3 DNA sequence: TGCAGCGTTGAAGATTGGGGGACTCCCCGTGGGGAGCAGTTCTTC. This encodes CSVEDWGTPRGEQFF. The V and J genes are TRBV29-1 and TRBJ2-1; a possible D gene is TRBD2 (6 bases). Per germline, CDR1 SQVTM and CDR2 ANQGSEA. CDR3 length equals 15 residues. Trimming pared 0 bases from V and 10 bases from J, leaving 19 bases between.

The genes are TRBV6-5 and TRBJ2-7; D perhaps matches TRBD2 (6 bases). Germline V CDR1 and CDR2: MNHEY, SVGAGI. The CDR3 is made up of 15 amino acids. Trimming cost V 6 bases and J 0 bases, with 15 bases left between them. CDR3 bases: TGTGCCAGCAGGCCCGGAGGGCCCCCCTCCTACGAGCAGTACTTC. Its protein product is CASRPGGPPSYEQYF.